Listed below are T cell receptor beta chains from one sample, sequenced in a study of OX40 agonist ivuxolimab in advanced cancers. The table came from immunoSEQ multiplex PCR; TCRdb's copy has only in-frame clones and leaves some out. The sample holds approximately 72,000 clones, roughly 84% seen once. The sequences come from CD4+ or CD8+ T cells sorted from blood, collected in a trial of the OX40 agonist ivuxolimab. These receptors came from an adult with an advanced solid tumor such as melanoma, head and neck, liver or kidney cancer. The CDR3 runs from the conserved cysteine through the conserved F or W.

v_call	j_call	cdr3_aa
TRBV18	TRBJ2-7	CASSRPPGSTFDEQYF
TRBV19	TRBJ1-5	CASSIRQTINQPQHF
TRBV5-4	TRBJ2-7	CASIMGTTGEQYF
TRBV19	TRBJ2-7	CASSIGPTGPAYEQYF
TRBV6-6	TRBJ1-1	CASSRPQGAQNTEAFF
TRBV7-9	TRBJ2-5	CASRRDRGETQYF
TRBV5-1	TRBJ2-1	CASSRDPDLYNEQFF
TRBV6-6	TRBJ2-4	CALGDMPKNIQYF
TRBV5-1	TRBJ2-3	CASSLAQIPTDTQYF
TRBV30	TRBJ2-7	CAWSRATYGEQYF
TRBV7-2	TRBJ2-3	CASVPGASGTDTQYF
TRBV6-5	TRBJ1-2	CASSYRAKEGYTF
TRBV7-9	TRBJ1-2	CASSLPTGGRGYGYTF
TRBV30	TRBJ1-5	CAWSSVGADQPQHF
TRBV5-1	TRBJ2-7	CASSLLGHEQYF
TRBV29-1	TRBJ2-1	CSVDAQLAGAKQFF
TRBV2	TRBJ2-7	CASSDQGLYMEQYF
TRBV7-9	TRBJ2-5	CASRHKAEETQYF